This T cell receptor beta chain came from a study of early T cells in non-severe SARS-CoV-2 infection. Study details: Sequencing of bulk RNA from unsorted whole blood was done, without chain pairing. Study-level findings and limits: VDJdb matches were skewed toward anti-spike CD8 T cell responses.

Unique molecular identifier tags were affixed to discrete cDNA molecules. A single record per CDR3 protein comes from TCRdb applying MiXCR to the 5' RACE reads. The sample contains 70,000 to 95,000 distinct CDR3 sequences, about 14% of which appear only once. A note on this clonotype: The antigen is not known.

The CDR3 extends over 15 amino acids. Germline V gene lookup returns CDR1 SGHNT and CDR2 YYREEE (reference sequence). Trimming shortened V by 4 bases and J by 2 bases, and 15 bases separated the two germline ends. The sequence derives from an adult who was a healthcare worker with PCR-confirmed SARS-CoV-2 infection or an uninfected control (not recorded which). The source material was whole blood. The chain carries TRBV5-4 and TRBJ2-5; perhaps TRBD2 as D (5 bases). This CDR3 reads CASSLQSGSQETQYF. CDR3 coding DNA: TGTGCCAGCAGCCTGCAATCGGGATCTCAAGAGACCCAGTACTTC.